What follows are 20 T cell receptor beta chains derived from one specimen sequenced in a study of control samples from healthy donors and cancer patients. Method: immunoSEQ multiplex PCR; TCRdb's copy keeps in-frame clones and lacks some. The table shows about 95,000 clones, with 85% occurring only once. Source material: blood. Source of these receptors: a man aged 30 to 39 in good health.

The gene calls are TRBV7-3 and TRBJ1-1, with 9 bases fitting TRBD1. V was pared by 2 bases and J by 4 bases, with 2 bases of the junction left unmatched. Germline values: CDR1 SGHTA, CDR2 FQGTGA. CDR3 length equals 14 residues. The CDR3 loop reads CASSLGTGLTEAFF. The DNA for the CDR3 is TGTGCCAGCAGCTTAGGGACAGGGCTCACTGAAGCTTTCTTT.

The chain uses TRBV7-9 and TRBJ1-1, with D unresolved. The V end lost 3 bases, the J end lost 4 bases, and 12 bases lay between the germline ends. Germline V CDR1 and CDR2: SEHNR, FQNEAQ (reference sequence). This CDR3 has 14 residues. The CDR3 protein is CASSFAEGRTEAFF. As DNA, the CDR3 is TGTGCCAGCAGCTTCGCTGAAGGGCGCACTGAAGCTTTCTTT.

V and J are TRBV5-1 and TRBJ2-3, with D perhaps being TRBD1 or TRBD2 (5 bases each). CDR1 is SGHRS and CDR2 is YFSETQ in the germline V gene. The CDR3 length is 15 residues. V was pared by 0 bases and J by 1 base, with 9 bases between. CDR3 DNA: TGCGCCAGCAGCTTGGACGGGGCTGGCACAGATACGCAGTATTTT. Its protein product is CASSLDGAGTDTQYF. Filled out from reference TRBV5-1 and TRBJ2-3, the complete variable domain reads KAGVTQTPRYLIKTRGQQVTLSCSPISGHRSVSWYQQTPGQGLQFLFEYFSETQRNKGNFPGRFSGRQFSNSRSEMNVSTLELGDSALYLCASSLDGAGTDTQYFGPGTRLTVL.

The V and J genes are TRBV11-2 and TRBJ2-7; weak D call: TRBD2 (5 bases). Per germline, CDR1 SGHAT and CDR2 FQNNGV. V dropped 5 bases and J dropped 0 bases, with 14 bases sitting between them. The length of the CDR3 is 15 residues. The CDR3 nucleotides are TGTGCCAGCAGCCAGGACTCCCAGAGCTCCTACGAGCAGTACTTC. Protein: CASSQDSQSSYEQYF.

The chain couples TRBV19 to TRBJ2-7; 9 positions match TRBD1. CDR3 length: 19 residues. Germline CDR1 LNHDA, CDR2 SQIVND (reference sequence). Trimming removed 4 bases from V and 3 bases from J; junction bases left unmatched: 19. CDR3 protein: CASSTRSGQGINFGYEQYF. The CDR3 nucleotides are TGTGCCAGTAGTACCCGGAGCGGACAGGGGATAAATTTTGGCTACGAGCAGTACTTC.

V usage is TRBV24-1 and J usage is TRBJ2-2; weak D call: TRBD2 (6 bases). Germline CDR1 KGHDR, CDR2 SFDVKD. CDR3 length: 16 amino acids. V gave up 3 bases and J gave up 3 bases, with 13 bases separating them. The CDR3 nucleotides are TGTGCCACCAGTGATAACCGCGGGGCCCACACCGGGGAGCTGTTTTTT. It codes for CATSDNRGAHTGELFF.

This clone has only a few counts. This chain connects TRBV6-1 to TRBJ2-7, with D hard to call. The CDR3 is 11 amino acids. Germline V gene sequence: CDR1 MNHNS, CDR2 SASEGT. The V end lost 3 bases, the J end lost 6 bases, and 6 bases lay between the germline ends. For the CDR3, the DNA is TGTGCCAGCAGTGACCTAGGCGAGCAGTACTTC. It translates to CASSDLGEQYF.

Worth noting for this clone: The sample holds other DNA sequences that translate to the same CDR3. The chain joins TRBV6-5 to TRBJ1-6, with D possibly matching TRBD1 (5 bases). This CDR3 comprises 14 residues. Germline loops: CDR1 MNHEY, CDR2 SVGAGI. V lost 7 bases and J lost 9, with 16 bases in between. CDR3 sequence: CASTPTGGRSPLHF. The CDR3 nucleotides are TGTGCCAGCACCCCGACTGGGGGTCGTTCACCCCTCCACTTT.

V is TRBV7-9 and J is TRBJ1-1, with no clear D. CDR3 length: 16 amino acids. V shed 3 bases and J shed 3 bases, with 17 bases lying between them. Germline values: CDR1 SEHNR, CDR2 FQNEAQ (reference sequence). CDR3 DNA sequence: TGTGCCAGCAGCTTCCGGGCCCAAATGGAGGACACTGAAGCTTTCTTT. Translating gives CASSFRAQMEDTEAFF.

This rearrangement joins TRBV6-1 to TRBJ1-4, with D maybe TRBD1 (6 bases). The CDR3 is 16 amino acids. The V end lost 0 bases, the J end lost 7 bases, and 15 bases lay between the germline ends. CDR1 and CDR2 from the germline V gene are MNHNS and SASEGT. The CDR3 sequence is CASSEALGRGAEKLFF. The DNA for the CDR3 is TGTGCCAGCAGTGAAGCTTTGGGAAGGGGGGCTGAAAAACTGTTTTTT.

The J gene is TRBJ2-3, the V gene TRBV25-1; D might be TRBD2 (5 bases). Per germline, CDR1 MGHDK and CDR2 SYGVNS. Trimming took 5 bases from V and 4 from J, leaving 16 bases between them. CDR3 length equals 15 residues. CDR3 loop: CASSRSRAFADTQYF. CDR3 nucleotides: TGTGCCAGCAGTCGTTCGCGGGCGTTCGCAGATACGCAGTATTTT.

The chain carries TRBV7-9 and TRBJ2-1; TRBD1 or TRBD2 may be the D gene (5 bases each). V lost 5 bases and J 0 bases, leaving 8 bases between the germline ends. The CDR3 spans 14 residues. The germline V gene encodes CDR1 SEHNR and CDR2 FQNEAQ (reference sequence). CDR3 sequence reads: CASSEGSSYNEQFF. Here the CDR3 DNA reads TGTGCCAGCAGCGAGGGGAGCTCCTACAATGAGCAGTTCTTC.

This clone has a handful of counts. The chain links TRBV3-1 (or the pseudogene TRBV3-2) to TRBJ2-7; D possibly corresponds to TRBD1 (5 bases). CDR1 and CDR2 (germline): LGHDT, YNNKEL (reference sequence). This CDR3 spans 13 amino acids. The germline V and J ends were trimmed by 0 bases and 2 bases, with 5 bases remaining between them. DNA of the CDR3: TGTGCCAGCAGCCAAGACAGGGCCTACGAGCAGTACTTC. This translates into CASSQDRAYEQYF.

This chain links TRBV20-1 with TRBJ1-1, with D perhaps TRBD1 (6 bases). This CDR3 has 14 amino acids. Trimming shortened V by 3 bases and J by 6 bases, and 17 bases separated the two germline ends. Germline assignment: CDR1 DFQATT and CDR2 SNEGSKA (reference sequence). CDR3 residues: CSASVGAGAPEAFF. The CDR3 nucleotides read TGCAGTGCTAGTGTGGGGGCAGGCGCCCCTGAAGCTTTCTTT.

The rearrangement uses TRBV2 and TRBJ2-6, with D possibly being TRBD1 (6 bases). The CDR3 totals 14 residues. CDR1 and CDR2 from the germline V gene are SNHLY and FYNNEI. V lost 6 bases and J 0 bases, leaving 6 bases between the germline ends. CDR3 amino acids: CASRDSSGANVLTF. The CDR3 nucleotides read TGTGCCAGCAGGGACAGCTCTGGGGCCAACGTCCTGACTTTC. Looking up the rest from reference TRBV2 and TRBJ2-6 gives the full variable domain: EPEVTQTPSHQVTQMGQEVILRCVPISNHLYFYWYRQILGQKVEFLVSFYNNEISEKSEIFDDQFSVERPDGSNFTLKIRSTKLEDSAMYFCASRDSSGANVLTFGAGSRLTVL.

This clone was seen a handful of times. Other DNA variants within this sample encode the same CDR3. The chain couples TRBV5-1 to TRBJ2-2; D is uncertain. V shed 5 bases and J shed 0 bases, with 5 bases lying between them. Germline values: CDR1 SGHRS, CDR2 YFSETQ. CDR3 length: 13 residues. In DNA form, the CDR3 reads TGCGCCAGCAGAGAGACGAACACCGGGGAGCTGTTTTTT. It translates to CASRETNTGELFF.

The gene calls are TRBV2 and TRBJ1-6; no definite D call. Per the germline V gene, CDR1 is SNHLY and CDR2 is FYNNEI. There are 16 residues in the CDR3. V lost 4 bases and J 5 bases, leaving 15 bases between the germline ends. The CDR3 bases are TGTGCCAGCAGTGTCGACCAATCGATAAATAATTCACCCCTCCACTTT. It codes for CASSVDQSINNSPLHF.

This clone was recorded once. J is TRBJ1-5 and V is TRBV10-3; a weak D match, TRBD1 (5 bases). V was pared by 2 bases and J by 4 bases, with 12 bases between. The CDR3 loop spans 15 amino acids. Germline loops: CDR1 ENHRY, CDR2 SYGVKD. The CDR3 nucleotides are TGTGCCATCAGTGAGACTTCGACAGTTAATCAGCCCCAGCATTTT. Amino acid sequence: CAISETSTVNQPQHF.

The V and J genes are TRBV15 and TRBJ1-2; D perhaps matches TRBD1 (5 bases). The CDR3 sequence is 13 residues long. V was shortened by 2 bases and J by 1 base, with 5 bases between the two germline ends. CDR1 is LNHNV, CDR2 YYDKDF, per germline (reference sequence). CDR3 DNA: TGTGCCACCAGCAGACAGGGTAACTATGGCTACACCTTC. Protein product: CATSRQGNYGYTF. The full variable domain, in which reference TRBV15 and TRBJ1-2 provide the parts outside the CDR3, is DAMVIQNPRYQVTQFGKPVTLSCSQTLNHNVMYWYQQKSSQAPKLLFHYYDKDFNNEADTPDNFQSRRPNTSFCFLDIRSPGLGDTAMYLCATSRQGNYGYTFGSGTRLTVV.

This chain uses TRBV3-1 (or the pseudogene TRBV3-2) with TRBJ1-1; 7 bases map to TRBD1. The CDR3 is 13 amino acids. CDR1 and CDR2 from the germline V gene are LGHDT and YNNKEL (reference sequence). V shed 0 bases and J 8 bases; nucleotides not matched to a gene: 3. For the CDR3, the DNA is TGTGCCAGCAGCCAAGATCGGACAGGAGAAGCTTTCTTT. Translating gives CASSQDRTGEAFF.